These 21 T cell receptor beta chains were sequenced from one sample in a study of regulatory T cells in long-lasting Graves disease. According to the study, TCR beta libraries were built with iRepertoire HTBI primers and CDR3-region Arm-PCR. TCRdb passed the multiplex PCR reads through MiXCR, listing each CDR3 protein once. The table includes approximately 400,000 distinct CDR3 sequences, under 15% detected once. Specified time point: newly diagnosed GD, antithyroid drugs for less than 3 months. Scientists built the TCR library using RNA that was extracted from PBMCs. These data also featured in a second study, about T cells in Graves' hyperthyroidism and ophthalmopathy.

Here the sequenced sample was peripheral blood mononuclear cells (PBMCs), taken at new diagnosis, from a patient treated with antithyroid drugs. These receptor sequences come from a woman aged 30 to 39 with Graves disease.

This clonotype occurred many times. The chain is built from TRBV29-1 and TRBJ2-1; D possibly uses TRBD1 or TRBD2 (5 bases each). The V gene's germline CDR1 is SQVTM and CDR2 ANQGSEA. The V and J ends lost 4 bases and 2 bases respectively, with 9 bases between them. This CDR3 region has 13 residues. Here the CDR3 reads CSVGRGTYNEQFF. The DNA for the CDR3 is TGCAGCGTTGGCCGGGGCACCTACAATGAGCAGTTCTTC.

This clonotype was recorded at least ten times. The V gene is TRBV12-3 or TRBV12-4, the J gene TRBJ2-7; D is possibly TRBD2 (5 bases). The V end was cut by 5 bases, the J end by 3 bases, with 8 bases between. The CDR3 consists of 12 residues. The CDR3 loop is CASSHGDYEQYF. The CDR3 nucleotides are TGTGCCAGCAGTCACGGGGACTACGAGCAGTACTTC.

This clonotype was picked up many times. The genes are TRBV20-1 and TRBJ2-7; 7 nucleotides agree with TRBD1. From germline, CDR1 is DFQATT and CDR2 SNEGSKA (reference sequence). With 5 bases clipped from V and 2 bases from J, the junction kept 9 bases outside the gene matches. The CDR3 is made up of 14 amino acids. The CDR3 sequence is CSAGKGATTYEQYF. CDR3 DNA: TGCAGTGCTGGAAAGGGGGCCACCACCTACGAGCAGTACTTC.

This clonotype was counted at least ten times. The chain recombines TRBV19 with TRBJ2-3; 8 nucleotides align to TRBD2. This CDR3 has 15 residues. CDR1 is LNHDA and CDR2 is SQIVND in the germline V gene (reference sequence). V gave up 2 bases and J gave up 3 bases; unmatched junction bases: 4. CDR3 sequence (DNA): TGTGCCAGTAGTATAATGCGCGGGAGGACAGATACGCAGTATTTT. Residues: CASSIMRGRTDTQYF.

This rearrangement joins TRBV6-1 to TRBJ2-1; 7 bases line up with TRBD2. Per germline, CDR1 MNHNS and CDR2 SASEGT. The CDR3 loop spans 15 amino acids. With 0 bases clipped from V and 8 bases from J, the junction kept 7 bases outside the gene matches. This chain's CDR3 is CASSEALAGAYEQFF. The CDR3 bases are TGTGCCAGCAGTGAAGCGCTTGCGGGAGCTTATGAGCAGTTCTTC.

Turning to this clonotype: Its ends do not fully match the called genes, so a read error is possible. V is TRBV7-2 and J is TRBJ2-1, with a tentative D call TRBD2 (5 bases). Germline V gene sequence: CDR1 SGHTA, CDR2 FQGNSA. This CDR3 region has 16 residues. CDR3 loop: CASSQAPPRPYNERYF. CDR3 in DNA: TGTGCCAGCAGCCAGGCCCCCCCGAGGCCTTACAATGAGCGGTACTTC.

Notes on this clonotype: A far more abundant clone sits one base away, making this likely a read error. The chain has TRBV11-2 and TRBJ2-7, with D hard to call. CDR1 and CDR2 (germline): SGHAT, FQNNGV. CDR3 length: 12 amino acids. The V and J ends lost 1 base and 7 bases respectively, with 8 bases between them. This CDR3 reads CASSLVSFEQYF. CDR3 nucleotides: TGTGCCAGCAGCTTAGTTTCGTTTGAGCAGTACTTC.

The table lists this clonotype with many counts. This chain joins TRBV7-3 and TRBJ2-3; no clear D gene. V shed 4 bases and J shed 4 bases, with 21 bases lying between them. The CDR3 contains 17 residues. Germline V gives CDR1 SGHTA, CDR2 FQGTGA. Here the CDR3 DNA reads TGTGCCAGCAGCTCCCCATTAAACTCCCCGACTGCAGATACGCAGTATTTT. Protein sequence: CASSSPLNSPTADTQYF.

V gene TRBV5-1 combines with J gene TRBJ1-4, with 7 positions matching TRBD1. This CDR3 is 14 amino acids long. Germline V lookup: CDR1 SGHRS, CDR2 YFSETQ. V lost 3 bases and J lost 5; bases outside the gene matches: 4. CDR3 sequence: CASSSDRVNEKLFF. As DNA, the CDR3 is TGCGCCAGCAGCTCCGACAGGGTAAATGAAAAACTGTTTTTT.

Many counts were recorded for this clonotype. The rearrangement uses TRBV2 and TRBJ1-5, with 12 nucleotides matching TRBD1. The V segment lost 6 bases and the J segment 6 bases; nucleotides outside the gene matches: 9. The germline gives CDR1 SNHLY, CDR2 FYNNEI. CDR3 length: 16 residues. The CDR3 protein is CASRLGDRGPVQPQHF. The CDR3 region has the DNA TGTGCCAGCAGATTGGGGGACAGGGGGCCTGTTCAGCCCCAGCATTTT.

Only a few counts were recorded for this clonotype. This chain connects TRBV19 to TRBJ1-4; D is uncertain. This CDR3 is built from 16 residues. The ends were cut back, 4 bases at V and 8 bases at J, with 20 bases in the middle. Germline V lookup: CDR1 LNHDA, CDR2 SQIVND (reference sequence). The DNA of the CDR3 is TGTGCCAGTAGTACCGCACTCGTTTCCCTTTGGGAAAAACTGTTTTTT. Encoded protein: CASSTALVSLWEKLFF.

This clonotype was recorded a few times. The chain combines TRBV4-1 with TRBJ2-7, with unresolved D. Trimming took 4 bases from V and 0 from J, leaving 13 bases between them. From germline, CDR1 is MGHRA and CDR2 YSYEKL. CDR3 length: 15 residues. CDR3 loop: CASSRAIGNSYEQYF. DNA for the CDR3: TGCGCCAGCAGCCGGGCGATAGGGAACTCCTACGAGCAGTACTTC.

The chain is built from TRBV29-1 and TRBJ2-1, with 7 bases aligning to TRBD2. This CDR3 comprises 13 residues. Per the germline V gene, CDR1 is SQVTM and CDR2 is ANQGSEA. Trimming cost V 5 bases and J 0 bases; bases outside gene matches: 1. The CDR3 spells CSVTSVSYNEQFF. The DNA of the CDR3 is TGCAGCGTTACTAGCGTCTCCTACAATGAGCAGTTCTTC.

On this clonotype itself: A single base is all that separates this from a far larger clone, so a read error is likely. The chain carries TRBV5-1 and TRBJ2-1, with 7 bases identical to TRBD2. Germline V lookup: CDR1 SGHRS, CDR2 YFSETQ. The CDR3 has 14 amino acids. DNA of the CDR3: TGTGCCAGCCACGCCGCGGGAGCCTACAATGAGCAGTTCTTC. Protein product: CASHAAGAYNEQFF.

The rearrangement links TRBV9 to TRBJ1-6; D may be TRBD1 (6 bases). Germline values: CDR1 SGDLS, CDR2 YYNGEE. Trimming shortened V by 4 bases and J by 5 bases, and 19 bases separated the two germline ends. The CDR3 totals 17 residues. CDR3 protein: CASSTDPGQTNNSPLHF. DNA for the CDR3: TGTGCCAGCAGCACCGACCCTGGACAGACTAATAATTCACCCCTCCACTTT.

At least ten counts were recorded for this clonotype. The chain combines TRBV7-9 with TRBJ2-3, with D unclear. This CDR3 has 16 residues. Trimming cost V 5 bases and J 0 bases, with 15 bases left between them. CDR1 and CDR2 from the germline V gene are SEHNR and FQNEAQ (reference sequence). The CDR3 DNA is TGTGCCAGCAGCCGCCTAGTCCCTTTGAGCACAGATACGCAGTATTTT. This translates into CASSRLVPLSTDTQYF.

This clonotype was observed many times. In DNA form, the CDR3 reads TGTGCCAGCAGTGAGACAGGGGTCGATGGCTACACCTTC. Residues: CASSETGVDGYTF. The V call is TRBV25-1, the J call TRBJ1-2, with 8 bases aligning to TRBD1. The CDR3 loop spans 13 amino acids. The V segment lost 3 bases and the J segment 6 bases; nucleotides outside the gene matches: 3. The germline V gene has CDR1 MGHDK and CDR2 SYGVNS.

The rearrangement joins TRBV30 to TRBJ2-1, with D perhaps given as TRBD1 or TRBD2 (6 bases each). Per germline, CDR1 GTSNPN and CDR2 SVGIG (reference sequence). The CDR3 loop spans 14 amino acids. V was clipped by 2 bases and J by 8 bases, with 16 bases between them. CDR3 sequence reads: CAWSLGLRGYEQFF. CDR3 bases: TGTGCCTGGAGTTTGGGACTCAGGGGATATGAGCAGTTCTTC.

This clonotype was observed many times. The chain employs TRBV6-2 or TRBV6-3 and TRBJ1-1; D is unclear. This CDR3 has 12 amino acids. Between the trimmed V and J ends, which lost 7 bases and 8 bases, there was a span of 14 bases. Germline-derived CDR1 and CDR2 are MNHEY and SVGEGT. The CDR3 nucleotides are TGTGCCAGCAACCTACACGGAACCGAAGCTTTCTTT. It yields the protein CASNLHGTEAFF.

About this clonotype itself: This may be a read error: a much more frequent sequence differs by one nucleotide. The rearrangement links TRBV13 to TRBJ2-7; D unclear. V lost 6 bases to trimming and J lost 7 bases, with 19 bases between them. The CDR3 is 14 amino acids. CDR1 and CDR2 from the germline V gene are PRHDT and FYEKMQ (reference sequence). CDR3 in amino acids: CASSIPLRSNEQYF. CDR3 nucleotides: TGTGCCAGCAGTATTCCGCTGAGGAGCAATGAGCAGTACTTC.

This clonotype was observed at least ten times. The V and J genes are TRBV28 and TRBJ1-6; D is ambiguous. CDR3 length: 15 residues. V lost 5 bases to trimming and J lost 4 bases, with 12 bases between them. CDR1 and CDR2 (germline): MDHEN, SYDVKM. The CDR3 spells CASSLPAGYNSPLHF. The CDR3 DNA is TGTGCCAGCAGTCTCCCGGCGGGGTATAATTCACCCCTCCACTTT.